This T cell receptor (beta chain) was recovered during a study of blood T cell repertoires in COVID-19. The assay was immunoSEQ multiplex PCR, and TCRdb's table has in-frame clones only and misses some. The sample lists some 150,000 clones; around 89% were seen once. This CDR3 has 13 amino acids. The germline gives CDR1 SGHNT, CDR2 YENEEA. J gave up 8 bases and V 3 bases, and 4 bases lay outside the gene matches. This receptor was identified in a woman in her thirties or forties with acute or convalescent COVID-19. The J gene is TRBJ1-1, the V gene TRBV11-3; TRBD1 aligns across 9 bases. The sample was peripheral blood. The CDR3 bases are TGTGCCAGCAGCTTCCGGGACAGGGACGAAGCTTTCTTT. Translation gives CASSFRDRDEAFF.